What follows is one T cell receptor beta chain and its context. This entry belongs to a study of control samples from healthy donors and cancer patients. This CDR3 spans 16 amino acids. Germline loops: CDR1 KGHDR, CDR2 SFDVKD. V lost 0 bases to trimming and J lost 2 bases, with 10 bases between them. The protocol was immunoSEQ multiplex PCR, while the TCRdb copy is restricted to in-frame clones and leaves out a portion. The sample carries some 410,000 clones, around 90% recorded once. Sequences were obtained from PBMCs. The V and J genes are TRBV24-1 and TRBJ2-1; weak D call: TRBD2 (7 bases). The receptor comes from a man aged 35-49 years with head and neck cancer. CDR3 sequence (DNA): TGTGCCACCAGTGATTTGAGGGGGGGCACCTACAATGAGCAGTTCTTC. This encodes CATSDLRGGTYNEQFF.